One sample yielded the 31 T cell receptor beta chains listed below, sequenced in a study of shared clonotypes between healthy human individuals. Sequencing was performed with immunoSEQ multiplex PCR; in TCRdb, only in-frame clones are kept and a portion is missing. The sample lists about 2.3 million clones; just under 95% were seen once. The specimen was naive CD4+ T cells from PBMCs. Subset meaning: CD45RA+ positively selected. The receptors come from a man aged 18-30 years in good health. Some clones in this sample may be carry-over from other donors' samples.

This rearrangement joins TRBV18 to TRBJ2-7; the match to TRBD2 covers 9 bases. The CDR3 is made up of 12 amino acids. From germline, CDR1 is KGHSH and CDR2 LQKENI. As DNA, the CDR3 is TGTACTAGCGGCGGGAGGGCCGACGAGCAGTACTTC. Its protein is CTSGGRADEQYF.

Of note for this clone: Other DNA sequences in the sample encode the same CDR3. This chain links TRBV6-6 with TRBJ2-5; D unclear. Germline V CDR1 and CDR2: MNHNY, SVGAGI (reference sequence). The CDR3 extends over 14 amino acids. The ends were cut back, 2 bases at V and 1 base at J, with 8 bases in the middle. In DNA form, the CDR3 reads TGTGCCAGCAGTTACCCTCTCGGCCAAGAGACCCAGTACTTC. It yields the protein CASSYPLGQETQYF.

V and J are TRBV4-2 and TRBJ1-5; D ambiguous. This CDR3 is built from 16 residues. V lost 0 bases to trimming and J lost 2 bases, with 11 bases between them. CDR1 is LGHNA, CDR2 YNFKEQ, per germline. The CDR3 coding sequence is TGTGCCAGCAGCCAAGACACCCTTCGGGGCAATCAGCCCCAGCATTTT. It encodes CASSQDTLRGNQPQHF.

The chain links TRBV27 to TRBJ1-2, with 8 bases that match TRBD1. V trimming: 5 bases; J trimming: 5 bases; junction bases outside the gene matches: 7. CDR1 is MNHEY and CDR2 is SMNVEV in the germline V gene (reference sequence). The CDR3 has 14 amino acids. The CDR3 bases are TGTGCCAGCAGTCCCGGACAGGGCAGATATGGCTACACCTTC. Its protein product is CASSPGQGRYGYTF.

The rearrangement links TRBV6-6 to TRBJ1-1; D is uncertain. CDR1 and CDR2 (germline): MNHNY, SVGAGI (reference sequence). V was pared by 2 bases and J by 7 bases, with 5 bases between. The CDR3 runs 11 residues. CDR3 coding DNA: TGTGCCAGCAGTTACAAACTTGAAGCTTTCTTT. Protein sequence: CASSYKLEAFF.

The genes are TRBV11-2 and TRBJ1-2; 7 bases agree with TRBD1. This CDR3 spans 15 amino acids. With 1 base clipped from V and 2 bases from J, the junction kept 4 bases outside the gene matches. CDR1 and CDR2 (germline): SGHAT, FQNNGV. CDR3 bases: TGTGCCAGCAGCTTAGGAAGGGGGCAGAACTATGGCTACACCTTC. Translated: CASSLGRGQNYGYTF.

V gene TRBV29-1 combines with J gene TRBJ2-7, with TRBD1 matching over 12 bases. The CDR3 has 12 residues. V shed 6 bases, J shed 6 bases, and the junction held 3 bases outside the gene matches. The germline gives CDR1 SQVTM, CDR2 ANQGSEA. CDR3 coding DNA: TGCAGCGTCGGGACAGGGGGCTTCGAGCAGTACTTC. Translation: CSVGTGGFEQYF.

This rearrangement joins TRBV7-6 to TRBJ2-7; TRBD2 aligns across 9 bases. This CDR3 region has 13 residues. CDR1 is SGHVS, CDR2 FNYEAQ, per germline. J lost 5 bases, V lost 5 bases, and 4 bases had no gene match. The CDR3 region has the DNA TGTGCCAGCAGCACCCGACTAGCGGACGAGCAGTACTTC. Its translation: CASSTRLADEQYF.

The chain employs TRBV7-9 and TRBJ2-7, with D tentatively TRBD1 (6 bases). Trimming removed 3 bases from V and 5 bases from J, with 20 bases in between. The germline CDR1 and CDR2 sequences are SEHNR and FQNEAQ (reference sequence). The CDR3 contains 16 residues. The CDR3 DNA is TGTGCCAGCAGCTTCCGCCCCCGGACAGCGTCCGACGAGCAGTACTTC. Translating it yields CASSFRPRTASDEQYF.

The chain combines TRBV5-4 with TRBJ2-7, with 8 bases identical to TRBD2. With 3 bases clipped from V and 6 bases from J, the junction kept 14 bases outside the gene matches. The CDR3 is made up of 16 amino acids. Germline CDR1 SGHNT, CDR2 YYREEE (reference sequence). This CDR3 is CASSSPPGLGVAEQYF. The DNA of the CDR3 is TGTGCCAGCAGCTCGCCCCCGGGACTAGGGGTCGCCGAGCAGTACTTC.

This clone was observed once. The rearrangement links TRBV9 to TRBJ2-2; 8 bases match TRBD2. Germline V gives CDR1 SGDLS, CDR2 YYNGEE. J gave up 8 bases and V 6 bases, and 6 bases lay outside the gene matches. The CDR3 contains 13 residues. CDR3 bases: TGTGCCAGCACCTGGACTAGCCCTGGGGAGCTGTTTTTT. As protein: CASTWTSPGELFF.

The J gene is TRBJ1-3, the V gene TRBV30, with unresolved D. The V and J ends lost 0 bases and 3 bases respectively, with 9 bases between them. Germline CDR1 reads GTSNPN; CDR2 reads SVGIG (reference sequence). The CDR3 is made up of 14 amino acids. The CDR3 sequence is CAWSVQSFGNTIYF. The CDR3 nucleotides read TGTGCCTGGAGTGTACAAAGTTTTGGAAACACCATATATTTT. The entire variable domain, with the rest obtained from reference TRBV30 and TRBJ1-3, is as follows: SQTIHQWPATLVQPVGSPLSLECTVEGTSNPNLYWYRQAAGRGLQLLFYSVGIGQISSEVPQNLSASRPQDRQFILSSKKLLLSDSGFYLCAWSVQSFGNTIYFGEGSWLTVV.

This clone showed up just once. The CDR3 DNA reads TGTGCCAGCAGCTTTCTCCCCCGGGACACAATATACACAGATACGCAGTATTTT. This codes for CASSFLPRDTIYTDTQYF. The chain is built from TRBV11-2 and TRBJ2-3; weak D call: TRBD1 (6 bases). Between the trimmed V and J ends, which lost 3 bases and 2 bases, there was a span of 21 bases. The germline gives CDR1 SGHAT, CDR2 FQNNGV. The CDR3 sequence is 18 residues long.

The rearrangement links TRBV29-1 to TRBJ1-1; D may be TRBD1 (6 bases). The CDR3 has 14 residues. The V end was cut by 4 bases, the J end by 6 bases, with 18 bases between. Germline CDR1 is SQVTM and CDR2 is ANQGSEA. CDR3 in amino acids: CSVAPRGAGAEAFF. The CDR3 DNA sequence: TGCAGCGTTGCCCCGAGGGGGGCCGGCGCTGAAGCTTTCTTT.

V and J are TRBV7-9 and TRBJ2-7; D unclear. The V end was cut by 4 bases, the J end by 5 bases, with 12 bases between. The V gene's germline CDR1 is SEHNR and CDR2 FQNEAQ (reference sequence). The CDR3 is 13 residues long. The CDR3 nucleotides are TGTGCCAGCAGCTCTTGGGCGACGAACGAGCAGTACTTC. Protein product: CASSSWATNEQYF.

The chain carries TRBV7-9 and TRBJ2-3; 8 bases match TRBD2. V trimming: 7 bases; J trimming: 4 bases; junction bases outside the gene matches: 7. This CDR3 has 14 amino acids. Per the germline V gene, CDR1 is SEHNR and CDR2 is FQNEAQ (reference sequence). CDR3 amino acids: CASMIAGTPDTQYF. The CDR3 DNA follows: TGTGCCAGCATGATAGCGGGGACCCCAGATACGCAGTATTTT.

The genes are TRBV21-1 and TRBJ2-7. TRBV21-1 is a listed pseudogene. This CDR3 has 13 residues. As DNA, the CDR3 is TGTGCCAGCAGCACCCAGCAGGGACGCGAGCAGTACTTC. Translated, it gives CASSTQQGREQYF.

This rearrangement joins TRBV9 to TRBJ2-6; 7 positions agree with TRBD1. The CDR3 has 17 residues. The germline CDR1 and CDR2 sequences are SGDLS and YYNGEE. The ends lost 3 bases at V and 1 base at J; junction bases unmatched: 7. As DNA, the CDR3 is TGTGCCAGCAGCGGCCGGACAGGTCCATCTGGGGCCAACGTCCTGACTTTC. It is translated as CASSGRTGPSGANVLTF.

V usage is TRBV7-3 and J usage is TRBJ2-6; 14 nucleotides align to TRBD2. After removal of 4 bases from V and 2 bases from J, the junction contained 7 bases not matched to a gene. The CDR3 is made up of 19 amino acids. Germline V gene data show CDR1 as SGHTA and CDR2 as FQGTGA. The CDR3 reads CASSSTGLAGGAGANVLTF. DNA for the CDR3: TGTGCCAGCAGCTCAACCGGACTAGCGGGAGGTGCTGGGGCCAACGTCCTGACTTTC.

This clone was seen only once. V and J are TRBV10-2 and TRBJ2-7; D is unresolved. Looked up from germline, CDR1 is WSHSY and CDR2 is SAAADI. V lost 2 bases to trimming and J lost 0 bases, with 5 bases between them. This CDR3 has 13 residues. The CDR3 sequence is CASSEGSSYEQYF. CDR3 sequence (DNA): TGCGCCAGCAGTGAGGGCAGCTCCTACGAGCAGTACTTC.

This rearrangement joins TRBV28 to TRBJ1-2, with D perhaps matching TRBD1 (5 bases). V was cut by 5 bases and J by 5 bases, with 12 bases left in between. CDR1 and CDR2 (germline): MDHEN, SYDVKM. This CDR3 spans 13 amino acids. The CDR3 region has the DNA TGTGCCAGCAGTCCCGGGACGACGTATGGCTACACCTTC. Translated, it gives CASSPGTTYGYTF.

The chain combines TRBV15 with TRBJ2-1; no firm D call. The V gene's germline CDR1 is LNHNV and CDR2 YYDKDF (reference sequence). CDR3 length equals 14 residues. The ends were cut back, 5 bases at V and 7 bases at J, with 15 bases in the middle. This CDR3 reads CATSGRKLDNEQFF. DNA for the CDR3: TGTGCCACCAGCGGCCGTAAGTTAGATAATGAGCAGTTCTTC.

V gene TRBV6-5 combines with J gene TRBJ2-7, with 11 bases lining up with TRBD2. J gave up 9 bases and V 4 bases, and 8 bases lay outside the gene matches. CDR3 length: 14 amino acids. CDR1 and CDR2 from the germline V gene are MNHEY and SVGAGI. The CDR3 region has the DNA TGTGCCAGCAGTTCCCTGACTAGCGGGACTCGGCAGTACTTC. This translates into CASSSLTSGTRQYF.

The V gene is TRBV6-5, the J gene TRBJ2-7; 8 nucleotides match TRBD2. Germline V lookup: CDR1 MNHEY, CDR2 SVGAGI. This CDR3 contains 15 residues. V lost 5 bases to trimming and J lost 0 bases; unmatched junction nucleotides: 6. CDR3 DNA sequence: TGTGCCAGCAGTCCCGGGGGGGGCCCCTCCTACGAGCAGTACTTC. Amino acid sequence: CASSPGGGPSYEQYF.

The chain is built from TRBV2 and TRBJ2-7; either TRBD1 or TRBD2 may fit D (5 bases each). Germline V gene lookup returns CDR1 SNHLY and CDR2 FYNNEI. V was trimmed by 6 bases and J by 3 bases, leaving 18 bases between them. This CDR3 contains 15 residues. CDR3: CASRGDLNKNYEQYF. The DNA for the CDR3 is TGTGCCAGCAGAGGGGACCTAAATAAGAACTACGAGCAGTACTTC.

In regard to this clone: This same CDR3 is encoded by further DNA sequences in the sample. The V call is TRBV7-9, the J call TRBJ1-4; D possibly corresponds to TRBD1 (5 bases). The CDR3 runs 13 residues. V lost 1 base to trimming and J lost 7 bases, with 7 bases between them. The germline CDR1 and CDR2 sequences are SEHNR and FQNEAQ (reference sequence). The DNA for the CDR3 is TGTGCCAGCAGCTTAGGGAGGGGTGAAAAACTGTTTTTT. It specifies CASSLGRGEKLFF.

The CDR3 loop reads CASSQIGQGAGEAFF. CDR3 coding DNA: TGCGCCAGCAGCCAAATCGGACAGGGGGCTGGTGAAGCTTTCTTT. This sequence joins TRBV4-3 and TRBJ1-1, with 11 bases aligning to TRBD1. Germline CDR1 and CDR2: LGHNA and YSLEER. J gave up 7 bases and V 2 bases, and 6 bases lay outside the gene matches. The CDR3 sequence is 15 residues long.

The rearrangement uses TRBV10-3 and TRBJ2-7; no firm D call. The CDR3 runs to 13 residues. V was cut by 6 bases and J by 2 bases, with 11 bases left in between. CDR1 is ENHRY and CDR2 is SYGVKD in the germline V gene. CDR3 sequence: CAISDRHTYEQYF. CDR3 DNA: TGTGCCATCAGCGACCGACACACCTACGAGCAGTACTTC.

The chain recombines TRBV28 with TRBJ1-5; D gene ambiguous. The CDR3 runs 14 residues. The V gene lost 3 bases and the J gene lost 0 bases, with 6 bases spanning the gap. The V gene's germline CDR1 is MDHEN and CDR2 SYDVKM. The CDR3 sequence: CASSFENSNQPQHF. In nucleotides, the CDR3 is TGTGCCAGCAGTTTCGAGAATAGCAATCAGCCCCAGCATTTT.

In DNA, the CDR3 is TGCGCCAGCAGCTTGGGACTAGCGCGCACAGATACGCAGTATTTT. Residues: CASSLGLARTDTQYF. This chain joins TRBV5-1 and TRBJ2-3; 8 positions match TRBD2. Germline CDR1 SGHRS, CDR2 YFSETQ. The J segment lost 1 base and the V segment lost 0 bases, leaving 1 base of the junction unmatched. This CDR3 contains 15 residues.

This clone was recorded only once. The chain couples TRBV19 to TRBJ1-3; unclear D gene. There are 13 residues in the CDR3. Looked up from germline, CDR1 is LNHDA and CDR2 is SQIVND (reference sequence). V was clipped by 5 bases and J by 8 bases, with 13 bases between them. The CDR3, as DNA: TGTGCCAGTAGTGATGAACAGAGGGACACCATATATTTT. Protein: CASSDEQRDTIYF.